This T cell receptor beta chain was identified during a study of response to subunit inactivated influenza vaccine. TCRdb re-analysed the RT-PCR reads in MiXCR, keeping a single row per CDR3 protein. The sample contains about 570,000 distinct CDR3 sequences, roughly 12% of which appear only once. This clonotype was seen only a few times. This sample was also put to use in a study of T cells expressing NK-cell markers. That source adds: 5'RACE template switching with UMIs produced the TCR beta cDNA. Expanded clones of NKG2C+ T cells had an unclear HCMV specificity.

The sequence was obtained from a man aged 50-59 years who received an inactivated influenza vaccine. The sequencing used PBMCs from blood, collected on the day of vaccination.

The CDR3 spells CSAREGRENTEAFF. The CDR3 DNA is TGCAGTGCTAGAGAGGGCAGGGAGAACACTGAAGCTTTCTTT. V gene TRBV20-1 combines with J gene TRBJ1-1; D perhaps matches TRBD1 (5 bases). The length of the CDR3 is 14 residues. The ends were cut back, 0 bases at V and 1 base at J, with 9 bases in the middle. Germline CDR1 reads DFQATT; CDR2 reads SNEGSKA (reference sequence).